The 30 T cell receptor beta chains reported below all come from one sample, sequenced in a study of radiotherapy plus CTLA-4 blockade in lung cancer (dated by TCRdb to the late 2010s). Libraries were constructed by the immunoSEQ multiplex PCR assay. The source is immuneACCESS, and TCRdb retained only in-frame sequences with V and J called. Part of the clones is not carried over; for the studies checked, unresolved V genes explain less than half of this, and the remainder is unexplained. The sample includes about 48,000 clones, with approximately 86% observed a single time. The top ten hold less than 20% of the sample. The material sequenced was peripheral blood, taken from a patient treated with radiotherapy plus ipilimumab. The receptors come from a human donor with non-small cell lung cancer that progressed on radiotherapy plus ipilimumab. Some clones in this sample may be carry-over from other donors' samples.

The chain combines TRBV7-8 with TRBJ2-1, with D uncertain. The CDR3 is made up of 14 amino acids. Germline V CDR1 and CDR2: SGHVS, FQNEAQ. Trimming removed 2 bases from V and 4 bases from J, with 9 bases in between. The CDR3 coding sequence is TGTGCCAGCAGCTTACGAGATAGTTACAATGAGCAGTTCTTC. Encoded protein: CASSLRDSYNEQFF.

V is TRBV7-9 and J is TRBJ2-1, with a possible D match to TRBD2 (5 bases). Germline CDR1 reads SEHNR; CDR2 reads FQNEAQ (reference sequence). The CDR3 loop spans 16 amino acids. The V and J ends lost 6 bases and 3 bases respectively, with 18 bases between them. The CDR3 DNA is TGTGCCAGCAGTCCTCTAAGGGAGTTCTTCTACAATGAGCAGTTCTTC. Translating gives CASSPLREFFYNEQFF.

This clone turned up a few times. The chain employs TRBV6-5 and TRBJ2-7; TRBD2 matches at 11 bases. The CDR3 has 15 amino acids. Germline CDR1 reads MNHEY; CDR2 reads SVGAGI. Trimming at V came to 6 bases and at J to 3 bases, leaving 7 bases not matched to a gene. CDR3 coding DNA: TGTGCCAGCAGGCCCCGACTAGCGGGGATCTACGAGCAGTACTTC. It translates to CASRPRLAGIYEQYF.

V and J are TRBV2 and TRBJ1-6, with unresolved D. V was pared by 6 bases and J by 5 bases, with 8 bases between. Germline values: CDR1 SNHLY, CDR2 FYNNEI. The CDR3 totals 13 residues. The chain's CDR3 is CASRPVDNSPLHF. The CDR3 coding sequence is TGTGCCAGCAGGCCGGTGGATAATTCACCCCTCCACTTT.

The chain recombines TRBV11-2 with TRBJ1-2; TRBD1 is a possible D gene (5 bases). Germline V lookup: CDR1 SGHAT, CDR2 FQNNGV. The CDR3 covers 15 residues. The V end was cut by 4 bases, the J end by 3 bases, with 15 bases between. DNA for the CDR3: TGTGCCAGCAGCTCAGGGAGGACCGCCCACTATGGCTACACCTTC. Residues: CASSSGRTAHYGYTF.

The chain joins TRBV6-5 to TRBJ1-5; D unresolved. This CDR3 has 14 residues. Per the germline V gene, CDR1 is MNHEY and CDR2 is SVGAGI. V lost 6 bases to trimming and J lost 6 bases, with 15 bases between them. The CDR3 DNA is TGTGCCAGCAGGGAGAGAGGATCGAGTCAGCCCCAGCATTTT. This encodes CASRERGSSQPQHF.

The rearrangement links TRBV5-1 to TRBJ2-7, with D tentatively TRBD2 (6 bases). Trimming stripped 7 bases from V and 4 bases from J, with 12 bases between. CDR3 size: 12 residues. Germline CDR1 and CDR2: SGHRS and YFSETQ. CDR3 nucleotide sequence: TGCGCCAGCCGGGAGCCGGGGTACGAGCAGTACTTC. Translating it yields CASREPGYEQYF.

The rearrangement uses TRBV7-2 and TRBJ2-1; 12 bases fit TRBD1. The germline V gene encodes CDR1 SGHTA and CDR2 FQGNSA. The J segment lost 7 bases and the V segment lost 0 bases, leaving 10 bases of the junction unmatched. The CDR3 totals 18 residues. The CDR3 protein is CASSLALRPGQGANEQFF. For the CDR3, the DNA is TGTGCCAGCAGCTTAGCTTTAAGACCGGGACAGGGGGCGAATGAGCAGTTCTTC.

The rearrangement uses TRBV6-1 and TRBJ1-5; the match to TRBD1 covers 8 bases. Trimming cost V 3 bases and J 7 bases; bases outside gene matches: 11. The CDR3 loop spans 16 amino acids. The germline CDR1 and CDR2 sequences are MNHNS and SASEGT. In DNA form, the CDR3 reads TGTGCCAGCAGTGATCGTATCAGGGGGCGGCTGCAGCCCCAGCATTTT. This encodes CASSDRIRGRLQPQHF.

This chain links TRBV30 with TRBJ2-5; 13 bases fit TRBD2. J lost 5 bases, V lost 0 bases, and 0 bases had no gene match. Looked up from germline, CDR1 is GTSNPN and CDR2 is SVGIG (reference sequence). This CDR3 spans 14 amino acids. The CDR3 region has the DNA TGTGCCTGGAGTGTGGGACTAGCGGGGGAGACCCAGTACTTC. This codes for CAWSVGLAGETQYF.

V gene TRBV4-1 combines with J gene TRBJ2-2, with D perhaps TRBD2 (6 bases). This CDR3 comprises 13 residues. V was clipped by 4 bases and J by 4 bases, with 7 bases between them. Germline V gene lookup returns CDR1 MGHRA and CDR2 YSYEKL. This CDR3 is CASSRGVTGELFF. The CDR3 DNA reads TGCGCCAGCAGCCGGGGGGTCACCGGGGAGCTGTTTTTT.

The V call is TRBV5-1, the J call TRBJ1-2; 10 bases agree with TRBD1. Germline V lookup: CDR1 SGHRS, CDR2 YFSETQ. J gave up 4 bases and V 7 bases, and 10 bases lay outside the gene matches. The CDR3 runs to 15 residues. CDR3 in DNA: TGCGCCAGCCGACACGACCGGACAGGGGGCTATGGCTACACCTTC. Translating it yields CASRHDRTGGYGYTF.

The rearrangement uses TRBV5-6 and TRBJ1-6; D possibly corresponds to TRBD1 (5 bases). The germline CDR1 and CDR2 sequences are SGHDT and YYEEEE. The CDR3 totals 17 residues. Trimming took 2 bases from V and 7 from J, leaving 19 bases between them. The DNA for the CDR3 is TGTGCCAGCAGCTTCCGGGGGGTAGCAATTATAAATTCACCCCTCCACTTT. Protein product: CASSFRGVAIINSPLHF.

In its sample, this clone was seen once. The V gene is TRBV6-5, the J gene TRBJ1-2, with D unresolved. This CDR3 is built from 14 residues. Germline values: CDR1 MNHEY, CDR2 SVGAGI. With 2 bases removed from V and 4 bases from J, the gap between germline ends came to 11 bases. CDR3 DNA: TGTGCCAGCAGTTACGGAGGCAGGTTCTATGGCTACACCTTC. Translation gives CASSYGGRFYGYTF.

V usage is TRBV1 and J usage is TRBJ2-2; no check of the table's D call, TRBD2, against the DNA was made. TRBV1 is tagged as a pseudogene. This CDR3 has 11 residues. The CDR3 nucleotides are TGCACCAGTAGCGGGAGGGGGGAGCTGTTTTTT. As protein: CTSSGRGELFF.

This clone was seen more than once but under ten times. The chain uses TRBV7-2 and TRBJ2-1; D gene uncertain. The V end was cut by 1 base, the J end by 7 bases, with 5 bases between. The germline CDR1 and CDR2 sequences are SGHTA and FQGNSA. CDR3 length: 12 residues. The CDR3 protein is CASSLVRNEQFF. DNA of the CDR3: TGTGCCAGCAGCTTAGTTCGTAATGAGCAGTTCTTC. The variable domain in full, completed from reference TRBV7-2 and TRBJ2-1, reads GAGVSQSPSNKVTEKGKDVELRCDPISGHTALYWYRQSLGQGLEFLIYFQGNSAPDKSGLPSDRFSAERTGGSVSTLTIQRTQQEDSAVYLCASSLVRNEQFFGPGTRLTVL.

The chain has TRBV7-2 and TRBJ1-5, with D possibly matching TRBD1 (6 bases). V lost 5 bases to trimming and J lost 7 bases, with 12 bases between them. The V gene's germline CDR1 is SGHTA and CDR2 FQGNSA. The CDR3 is 13 residues long. The CDR3 loop is CASSRGNGQPQHF. The CDR3 DNA sequence: TGTGCCAGCAGCAGGGGGAACGGACAGCCCCAGCATTTT.

The chain has TRBV5-1 and TRBJ1-2, with a weak D call TRBD1 (6 bases). The CDR3 consists of 14 residues. Trimming pared 4 bases from V and 2 bases from J, leaving 12 bases between. Germline V gives CDR1 SGHRS, CDR2 YFSETQ. The CDR3 DNA reads TGCGCCAGCAGCGGGGGCGCCCTAAACTATGGCTACACCTTC. This encodes CASSGGALNYGYTF.

The chain carries TRBV28 and TRBJ2-1; weak D call: TRBD2 (7 bases). Germline V lookup: CDR1 MDHEN, CDR2 SYDVKM. V was shortened by 5 bases and J by 2 bases, with 16 bases between the two germline ends. CDR3 length equals 16 residues. The CDR3 DNA reads TGTGCCAGCAGTCCGAAGGGGGGGTTGGCCTACAATGAGCAGTTCTTC. This translates into CASSPKGGLAYNEQFF.

This chain links TRBV11-1 with TRBJ2-6; the D is unclear. The CDR3 runs 14 residues. V lost 3 bases and J 6 bases, leaving 9 bases between the germline ends. The germline gives CDR1 SGHAT, CDR2 FQDESV (reference sequence). Written as DNA, the CDR3 is TGTGCCAGCAGCTTTATGACTGCGGCCAACGTCCTGACTTTC. This codes for CASSFMTAANVLTF.

CDR3 in amino acids: CSGRTGPYEQYF. CDR3 coding DNA: TGCAGCGGCCGGACAGGGCCCTACGAGCAGTACTTC. The chain joins TRBV29-1 to TRBJ2-5; 8 bases are a match to TRBD1. The last part of the DNA fits TRBJ2-7 better; the J call may be wrong. CDR1 and CDR2 from the germline V gene are SQVTM and ANQGSEA. This CDR3 has 12 amino acids.

This rearrangement joins TRBV5-1 to TRBJ1-2; 8 bases are a match to TRBD1. In germline, CDR1 is SGHRS, CDR2 YFSETQ. The CDR3 contains 12 residues. V trimming: 3 bases; J trimming: 5 bases; junction bases outside the gene matches: 0. The CDR3 nucleotides read TGCGCCAGCAGCTGGACAGGGTATGGCTACACCTTC. Residues: CASSWTGYGYTF.

This rearrangement joins TRBV13 to TRBJ1-3; D gene unclear. The CDR3 totals 14 residues. V was trimmed by 5 bases and J by 0 bases, leaving 8 bases between them. Germline lookup yields CDR1 PRHDT and CDR2 FYEKMQ (reference sequence). Here the CDR3 reads CASSPTNSGNTIYF. The CDR3, as DNA: TGTGCCAGCAGCCCTACGAACTCTGGAAACACCATATATTTT.

The chain has TRBV28 and TRBJ1-2, with D possibly being TRBD1 (5 bases). Germline loops: CDR1 MDHEN, CDR2 SYDVKM. The CDR3 length is 16 residues. With 3 bases removed from V and 4 bases from J, the gap between germline ends came to 18 bases. The CDR3 DNA is TGTGCCAGCAGTTTCAGCAGGGAAACTACTCTCTATGGCTACACCTTC. It is translated as CASSFSRETTLYGYTF.

This chain connects TRBV25-1 to TRBJ1-4; D possibly corresponds to TRBD1 (6 bases). This CDR3 has 14 amino acids. The V end lost 3 bases, the J end lost 6 bases, and 11 bases lay between the germline ends. The germline gives CDR1 MGHDK, CDR2 SYGVNS. The CDR3 loop reads CASSEGRGHEKLFF. Written as DNA, the CDR3 is TGTGCCAGCAGTGAGGGCAGGGGCCATGAAAAACTGTTTTTT.

CDR3 DNA: TGTGCCAGCAGCGCGGGGACAGGGGAGTTTTACGAGCAGTACTTC. Its translation: CASSAGTGEFYEQYF. This chain links TRBV9 with TRBJ2-5; 10 bases map to TRBD1. TRBJ2-7 matches the DNA end more closely, so the J call is doubtful. Germline assignment: CDR1 SGDLS and CDR2 YYNGEE. This CDR3 comprises 15 residues.

The CDR3 sequence: CASSPSGRRYEQYF. The CDR3 DNA follows: TGTGCCAGCAGTCCTAGCGGGAGGAGGTACGAGCAGTACTTC. The chain links TRBV27 to TRBJ2-7; 11 bases are shared with TRBD2. Germline lookup yields CDR1 MNHEY and CDR2 SMNVEV (reference sequence). The trim removed 5 bases at V and 4 bases at J, leaving 4 bases unmatched. The CDR3 totals 14 residues.

The genes are TRBV18 and TRBJ1-2, with D possibly matching TRBD1 (6 bases). The CDR3 is 14 residues long. Germline V gene data show CDR1 as KGHSH and CDR2 as LQKENI. V was clipped by 1 base and J by 6 bases, with 12 bases between them. The CDR3 region is CASSPLQGEDGYTF. The CDR3 DNA reads TGTGCCAGCTCACCACTACAGGGTGAGGATGGCTACACCTTC.

This sequence joins TRBV6-1 and TRBJ2-1; maybe TRBD2 (5 bases). The V end lost 4 bases, the J end lost 6 bases, and 16 bases lay between the germline ends. The CDR3 loop spans 15 amino acids. Germline V lookup: CDR1 MNHNS, CDR2 SASEGT. CDR3 sequence (DNA): TGTGCCAGCAGTGGCTTGGGGTACAGCGGCAATGAGCAGTTCTTC. This codes for CASSGLGYSGNEQFF.

The chain is built from TRBV5-1 and TRBJ1-4; no reliable D call. Trimming took 7 bases from V and 0 from J, leaving 7 bases between them. CDR3 length: 13 amino acids. In germline, CDR1 is SGHRS, CDR2 YFSETQ. DNA of the CDR3: TGCGCCAGCGCGGGAGCAACTAATGAAAAACTGTTTTTT. Its protein product is CASAGATNEKLFF.